The 28 T cell receptor beta chains presented below share a single source sample, sequenced in a study of blood T cells in healthy people across ages (dated by TCRdb to about 2015). Library generation was performed with 5' RACE. Sequencing instrument: Illumina HiSeq 2500. A second about 7 to 11 cycle PCR used a sample-barcoded 5' primer and a J-beta primer mix. Clones were called with MiXCR by TCRdb after fastp trimmed the public reads at Q25, and only in-frame beta chains were retained. Rows are unified per CDR3 protein, each entry keeping the most common DNA and genes. The sample profile shows about 1.6 million distinct CDR3 sequences; 30% to 40% of them were found once. The ten largest clonotypes hold around 11% of the sample. Sample: blood. These receptors all stem from a woman between 25 and 40 years old in good health.

This clonotype was counted a few times. The chain joins TRBV29-1 to TRBJ1-2; tentative D call: TRBD1 (5 bases). Per the germline V gene, CDR1 is SQVTM and CDR2 is ANQGSEA. There are 16 residues in the CDR3. Trimming stripped 0 bases from V and 5 bases from J, with 19 bases between. The CDR3 DNA reads TGCAGCGTTGAAGACGGGACGGCAAAAGGTTTTTATGGCTACACCTTC. Translated, it gives CSVEDGTAKGFYGYTF.

V and J are TRBV11-2 and TRBJ1-1, with 7 positions matching TRBD1. The germline CDR1 and CDR2 sequences are SGHAT and FQNNGV. CDR3 length equals 13 residues. The trim removed 1 base at V and 10 bases at J, leaving 6 bases unmatched. CDR3 bases: TGTGCCAGCAGCTTAGCCTTGGACAGGCTAGCTTTCTTT. Amino acid sequence: CASSLALDRLAFF.

The V gene is TRBV11-2, the J gene TRBJ2-7; D is perhaps TRBD2 (6 bases). Per the germline V gene, CDR1 is SGHAT and CDR2 is FQNNGV. The CDR3 is made up of 15 amino acids. Trimming left V 1 base short and J 2 bases short, with 12 bases between. In nucleotides, the CDR3 is TGTGCCAGCAGCTTAGGAGCTAGCGACCCCTACGAGCAGTACTTC. Its protein is CASSLGASDPYEQYF.

This clonotype showed up just a few times. The CDR3 reads CASSVVGAVQETQYF. The CDR3 nucleotides read TGTGCCAGCAGCGTAGTAGGAGCGGTCCAAGAGACCCAGTACTTC. The V call is TRBV9, the J call TRBJ2-5; D possibly corresponds to TRBD2 (5 bases). This CDR3 is built from 15 residues. Germline loops: CDR1 SGDLS, CDR2 YYNGEE. Deletions cut 0 bases from V and 1 base from J, with 10 bases between.

The chain is built from TRBV20-1 and TRBJ1-1; TRBD1 agrees at 8 bases. The CDR3 consists of 14 residues. Germline-derived CDR1 and CDR2 are DFQATT and SNEGSKA (reference sequence). After removal of 2 bases from V and 2 bases from J, the junction contained 4 bases not matched to a gene. The CDR3 DNA is TGCAGTGCTAGAAAGACAGGGGCAAACACTGAAGCTTTCTTT. Its protein is CSARKTGANTEAFF.

V is TRBV5-1 and J is TRBJ1-5; D might be TRBD1 (5 bases). V lost 3 bases, J lost 3 bases, and 13 bases lay in between. CDR1 is SGHRS and CDR2 is YFSETQ in the germline V gene. This CDR3 is built from 15 residues. CDR3 protein: CASSSTGGTNQPQHF. The CDR3 nucleotides are TGCGCCAGCAGCTCTACGGGAGGGACCAATCAGCCCCAGCATTTT.

J is TRBJ2-4 and V is TRBV20-1, with 8 bases aligning to TRBD2. The V segment lost 0 bases and the J segment 2 bases; nucleotides outside the gene matches: 6. The V gene's germline CDR1 is DFQATT and CDR2 SNEGSKA (reference sequence). This CDR3 comprises 16 residues. As DNA, the CDR3 is TGCAGTGCTAGAGATCAACGGGAGGGGACCAAAAACATTCAGTACTTC. Translating gives CSARDQREGTKNIQYF.

This clonotype was observed once. CDR3 in amino acids: CASSQSGRGQGEKLFF. CDR3 nucleotide sequence: TGTGCCAGCAGCCAAAGCGGCAGAGGACAGGGAGAAAAACTGTTTTTT. The chain is built from TRBV3-1 and TRBJ1-4; 8 bases line up with TRBD1. Germline CDR1 is LGHDT and CDR2 is YNNKEL (reference sequence). V lost 2 bases and J lost 8; bases outside the gene matches: 10. CDR3 length equals 16 residues.

This clonotype appeared a few times. J is TRBJ2-1 and V is TRBV5-1; TRBD1 matches 7 bases. The CDR3 length is 15 residues. Germline assignment: CDR1 SGHRS and CDR2 YFSETQ. V was clipped by 8 bases and J by 5 bases; unmatched bases: 13. In DNA, the CDR3 is TGCGCCAGTCGACAGGGAATGGGTTTGCACAATGAGCAGTTCTTC. Protein sequence: CASRQGMGLHNEQFF.

This clonotype was counted ten times or more. This chain uses TRBV12-3 or TRBV12-4 with TRBJ1-2; D is perhaps TRBD1 (5 bases). V lost 3 bases, J lost 4 bases, and 9 bases lay in between. The length of the CDR3 is 13 residues. CDR3 sequence reads: CASSLGRIYGYTF. The CDR3 DNA reads as TGTGCCAGCAGTTTGGGACGGATCTATGGCTACACCTTC.

About this clonotype: The CDR3 does not close with the conserved phenylalanine or tryptophan, likely indicating a read error. V gene TRBV9 combines with J gene TRBJ2-1; D remains ambiguous. CDR3 length equals 14 residues. Trimming left V 0 bases short and J 9 bases short, with 13 bases between. The germline gives CDR1 SGDLS, CDR2 YYNGEE. For the CDR3, the DNA is TGTGCCAGCAGCGTAGGTAGTGGTGCACTTGAGCAGTTCTTG. Protein sequence: CASSVGSGALEQFL.

For this clonotype: Given a much more abundant clone one base away, this may be a read error. CDR3 in amino acids: CAGSSPLSSEETQYF. In nucleotides, the CDR3 is TGTGCCGGCAGCTCGCCCCTCAGTAGCGAAGAGACCCAGTACTTC. The rearrangement uses TRBV5-6 and TRBJ2-5; tentative D call: TRBD2 (5 bases). CDR1 SGHDT and CDR2 YYEEEE come from the germline V gene. There are 15 residues in the CDR3.

This clonotype was found a few times. This chain links TRBV7-9 with TRBJ2-3; no definite D call. Germline values: CDR1 SEHNR, CDR2 FQNEAQ (reference sequence). This CDR3 spans 16 amino acids. V gave up 5 bases and J gave up 0 bases, with 15 bases separating them. CDR3 nucleotide sequence: TGTGCCAGCAGCCCCCTCTTTCAGGCAAGCACAGATACGCAGTATTTT. Encoded protein: CASSPLFQASTDTQYF.

This clonotype has only a few counts. V and J are TRBV20-1 and TRBJ1-1, with a tentative D call TRBD1 (5 bases). V gave up 3 bases and J gave up 4 bases, with 6 bases separating them. Germline V gene lookup returns CDR1 DFQATT and CDR2 SNEGSKA (reference sequence). The CDR3 covers 11 residues. This CDR3 is CSASRATEAFF. The CDR3 nucleotides read TGCAGTGCTAGCAGGGCCACTGAAGCTTTCTTT.

The table lists this clonotype with a few counts. The rearrangement links TRBV12-3 or TRBV12-4 to TRBJ2-7; 11 bases match TRBD1. Trimming at V came to 5 bases and at J to 3 bases, leaving 6 bases not matched to a gene. The CDR3 is 15 amino acids. This CDR3 is CASSGQGARVYEQYF. CDR3 bases: TGTGCCAGCAGTGGACAGGGGGCGCGTGTCTACGAGCAGTACTTC.

This chain uses TRBV10-3 with TRBJ1-1; D is undetermined. The V gene's germline CDR1 is ENHRY and CDR2 SYGVKD. The CDR3 spans 14 residues. Trimming removed 3 bases at V and 2 bases at J, with 10 bases between. The CDR3 protein is CAISDEVRNTEAFF. CDR3 sequence (DNA): TGTGCCATCAGTGACGAAGTGAGAAACACTGAAGCTTTCTTT.

This clonotype was seen only a few times. The chain is built from TRBV5-4 and TRBJ2-7; 9 positions agree with TRBD2. The CDR3 has 15 residues. The V gene end was trimmed by 1 base and the J gene end by 5 bases; junction bases not matched to a gene: 7. Germline V gene sequence: CDR1 SGHNT, CDR2 YYREEE (reference sequence). CDR3 sequence: CASSLWAGGPHEQYF. In nucleotides, the CDR3 is TGTGCCAGCAGCTTGTGGGCGGGAGGGCCCCACGAGCAGTACTTC.

The chain links TRBV6-1 to TRBJ1-2, with 7 bases that match TRBD1. Germline-derived CDR1 and CDR2 are MNHNS and SASEGT. This CDR3 region has 13 residues. V lost 4 bases to trimming and J lost 8 bases; unmatched junction nucleotides: 7. The CDR3 DNA sequence: TGTGCCAGCAGTGCGAGGGGGCTAGGCGGCTACACCTTC. Amino acids: CASSARGLGGYTF.

The chain is built from TRBV28 and TRBJ2-1, with 7 positions matching TRBD2. CDR3 length equals 11 residues. V was pared by 5 bases and J by 13 bases, with 5 bases of the junction left unmatched. The germline gives CDR1 MDHEN, CDR2 SYDVKM. This chain's CDR3 is CASSTPGLQFF. CDR3 DNA: TGTGCCAGCAGTACGCCGGGACTACAGTTCTTC. Variable domain in full (rest from reference TRBV28 and TRBJ2-1): DVKVTQSSRYLVKRTGEKVFLECVQDMDHENMFWYRQDPGLGLRLIYFSYDVKMKEKGDIPEGYSVSREKKERFSLILESASTNQTSMYLCASSTPGLQFFGPGTRLTVL.

The table lists this clonotype with a few counts. V gene TRBV7-9 combines with J gene TRBJ1-2, with a possible D match to TRBD1 (5 bases). The CDR3 has 12 amino acids. Per germline, CDR1 SEHNR and CDR2 FQNEAQ (reference sequence). The germline V and J ends were trimmed by 5 bases and 3 bases, with 7 bases remaining between them. CDR3 nucleotide sequence: TGTGCCAGCAGCCGCAGGGACTATGGCTACACCTTC. Protein: CASSRRDYGYTF.

The gene calls are TRBV7-9 and TRBJ2-7, with D perhaps matching TRBD1 (6 bases). The CDR3 spans 14 residues. V lost 5 bases to trimming and J lost 3 bases, with 14 bases between them. The germline V gene has CDR1 SEHNR and CDR2 FQNEAQ (reference sequence). The CDR3 sequence is CASSKGTLNYEQYF. CDR3 nucleotide sequence: TGTGCCAGCAGCAAAGGGACACTCAACTACGAGCAGTACTTC.

The chain combines TRBV5-1 with TRBJ1-2; tentatively, D is TRBD1 (5 bases). V lost 0 bases to trimming and J lost 7 bases, with 13 bases between them. This CDR3 comprises 14 residues. Germline V gene sequence: CDR1 SGHRS, CDR2 YFSETQ. This chain's CDR3 is CASSLADRGTGYTF. In nucleotides, the CDR3 is TGCGCCAGCAGCTTGGCCGACCGGGGCACTGGCTACACCTTC. Together with reference TRBV5-1 and TRBJ1-2, the CDR3 gives the full variable domain: KAGVTQTPRYLIKTRGQQVTLSCSPISGHRSVSWYQQTPGQGLQFLFEYFSETQRNKGNFPGRFSGRQFSNSRSEMNVSTLELGDSALYLCASSLADRGTGYTFGSGTRLTVV.

The chain joins TRBV21-1 to TRBJ2-7; the tabulated D call, TRBD1, remains unverified against the DNA. TRBV21-1 is deemed a pseudogene. The CDR3 is made up of 16 amino acids. As DNA, the CDR3 is TGTGCCAGCAGCAAAGCGCCCCGGGGTGAGACCTACGAGCAGTACTTC. Amino acids: CASSKAPRGETYEQYF.

In the case of this clonotype: This may stem from a read error, because a much larger clone lies one nucleotide away. The chain is built from TRBV6-1 and TRBJ1-5, with unresolved D. The CDR3 has 12 residues. Germline-derived CDR1 and CDR2 are MNHNS and SASEGT. V lost 2 bases to trimming and J lost 7 bases, with 6 bases between them. The CDR3 loop reads CASSELAQPQHF. CDR3 sequence (DNA): TGTGCCAGCAGTGAACTTGCGCAGCCCCAGCATTTT.

Notes on this clonotype: Being one base from a much bigger clone, this may be a read error. This chain uses TRBV10-3 with TRBJ2-1, with unresolved D. The germline gives CDR1 ENHRY, CDR2 SYGVKD. The V and J ends lost 11 bases and 0 bases respectively, with 11 bases between them. The CDR3 totals 13 residues. CDR3 in amino acids: CASEPDSYNEQFF. As DNA, the CDR3 is TGTGCCTCGGAACCGGACTCCTACAATGAGCAGTTCTTC.

On this clonotype itself: Compared with germline, one end of the junction differs, possibly owing to a read error. The chain couples TRBV10-3 to TRBJ1-6; D gene uncertain. Germline assignment: CDR1 ENHRY and CDR2 SYGVKD. This CDR3 comprises 14 residues. The CDR3 region is CAVSEYGDNSPLHF. The CDR3, as DNA: TGTGCCGTCAGTGAGTACGGGGATAATTCACCCCTCCACTTT.

This sequence joins TRBV28 and TRBJ2-5, with 8 bases that match TRBD1. Gene TRBJ2-7 matches the end of the DNA better, so the J call may be wrong. Germline CDR1 and CDR2: MDHEN and SYDVKM. The CDR3 has 14 residues. DNA for the CDR3: TGTGCCAGCGCGGACAGGGCCTCGGTTGGCGAGCAGTACTTC. Translating gives CASADRASVGEQYF.

This chain connects TRBV27 to TRBJ1-6, with no clear D. CDR1 and CDR2 from the germline V gene are MNHEY and SMNVEV (reference sequence). CDR3 length: 12 residues. With 3 bases removed from V and 8 bases from J, the gap between germline ends came to 5 bases. CDR3 coding DNA: TGTGCCAGCAGTTTTCAGGATTCACCCCTCCACTTT. Its translation: CASSFQDSPLHF.